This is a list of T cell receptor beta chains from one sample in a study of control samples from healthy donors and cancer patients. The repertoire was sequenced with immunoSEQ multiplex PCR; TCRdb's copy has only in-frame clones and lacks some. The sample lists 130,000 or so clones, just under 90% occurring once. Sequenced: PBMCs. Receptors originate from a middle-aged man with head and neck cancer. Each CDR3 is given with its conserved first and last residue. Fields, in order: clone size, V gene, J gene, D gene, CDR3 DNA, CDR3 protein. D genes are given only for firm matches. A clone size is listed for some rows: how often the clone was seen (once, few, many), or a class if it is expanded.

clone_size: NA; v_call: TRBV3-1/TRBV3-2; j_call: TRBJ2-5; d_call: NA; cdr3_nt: TGTGCCAGCAGCCAAAGGGGACAACAAGAGACCCAGTACTTC; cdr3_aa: CASSQRGQQETQYF
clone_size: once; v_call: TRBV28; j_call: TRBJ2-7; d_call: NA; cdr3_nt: TGTGCCAGCAGTTTTGAATACGAGCAGTACTTC; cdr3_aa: CASSFEYEQYF
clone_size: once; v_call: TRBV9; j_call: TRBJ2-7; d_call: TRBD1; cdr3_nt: TGTGCCAGCAGCCCTCAGTGGGGGACAGGCGAGCAGTACTTC; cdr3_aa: CASSPQWGTGEQYF
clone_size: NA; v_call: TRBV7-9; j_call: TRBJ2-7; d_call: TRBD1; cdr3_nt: TGTGCCAGCAGCTTAGCGATGGGGGACAGGGCCTACGAGCAGTACTTC; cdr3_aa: CASSLAMGDRAYEQYF
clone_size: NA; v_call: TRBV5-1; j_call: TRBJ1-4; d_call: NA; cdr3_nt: TGCGCCAGCAGCTTGGATGTCGCAACTAATGAAAAACTGTTTTTT; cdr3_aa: CASSLDVATNEKLFF
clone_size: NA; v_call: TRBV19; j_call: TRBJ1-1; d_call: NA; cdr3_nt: TGTGCCAGTAGTCCCCGACGTTCTATTACGACTGCTGAAGCTTTCTTT; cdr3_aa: CASSPRRSITTAEAFF
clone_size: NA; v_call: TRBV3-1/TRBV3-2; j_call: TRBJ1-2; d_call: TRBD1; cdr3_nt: TGTGCCAGCAGCCAACAATACGACAGGGGTGATGGCTACACCTTC; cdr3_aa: CASSQQYDRGDGYTF
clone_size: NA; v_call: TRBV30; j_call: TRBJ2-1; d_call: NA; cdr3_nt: TGTGCCTGGGGAAGGGACTTTGGCGATGAGCAGTTCTTC; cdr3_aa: CAWGRDFGDEQFF
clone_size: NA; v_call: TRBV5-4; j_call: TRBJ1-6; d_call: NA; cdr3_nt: TGTGCCAGCAGCTCCTGGGGGTACAATAATTCACCCCTCCACTTT; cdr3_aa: CASSSWGYNNSPLHF
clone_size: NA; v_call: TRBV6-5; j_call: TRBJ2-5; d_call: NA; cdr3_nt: TGTGCCAGCAGCCGCATCGAAACGGAGACCCAGTACTTC; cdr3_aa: CASSRIETETQYF
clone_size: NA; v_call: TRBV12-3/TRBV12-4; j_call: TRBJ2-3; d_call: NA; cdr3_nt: TGTGCCACGGCTGGATCCCCCACAGATACGCAGTATTTT; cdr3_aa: CATAGSPTDTQYF
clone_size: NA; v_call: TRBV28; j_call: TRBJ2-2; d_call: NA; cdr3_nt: TGTGCCAGCAGTTTATTCCGAGGATCCGGGGAGCTGTTTTTT; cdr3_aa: CASSLFRGSGELFF
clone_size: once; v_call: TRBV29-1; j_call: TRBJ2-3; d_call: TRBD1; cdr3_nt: TGCAGCGTTCTCAGACAGGGCAGCACAGATACGCAGTATTTT; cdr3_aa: CSVLRQGSTDTQYF
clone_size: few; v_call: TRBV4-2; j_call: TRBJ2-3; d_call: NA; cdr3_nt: TGTGCCAGCAGCCAACAATCTCTTACCTCGGGATCCACAGATACGCAGTATTTT; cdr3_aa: CASSQQSLTSGSTDTQYF
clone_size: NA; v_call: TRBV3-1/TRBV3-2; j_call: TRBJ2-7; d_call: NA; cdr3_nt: TGTGCCAGCAGCGGTTACTTAGGTCGAGGGCCCTCCTACGAGCAGTACTTC; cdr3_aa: CASSGYLGRGPSYEQYF
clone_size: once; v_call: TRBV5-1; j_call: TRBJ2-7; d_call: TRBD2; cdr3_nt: TGCGCCAGCAGCCAACTAGCGGGAGGACCATCTGAAGAGCAGTACTTC; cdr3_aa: CASSQLAGGPSEEQYF
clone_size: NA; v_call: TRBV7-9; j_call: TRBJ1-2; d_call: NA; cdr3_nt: TGTGCCAGCAGCTTAGCCCCACGGGATGGCTACACCTTC; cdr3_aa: CASSLAPRDGYTF
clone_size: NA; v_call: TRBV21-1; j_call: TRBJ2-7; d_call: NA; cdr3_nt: TGTGCCACCCAAGGAGGGGACTCGGACTACGAGCAGTACTTC; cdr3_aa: CATQGGDSDYEQYF
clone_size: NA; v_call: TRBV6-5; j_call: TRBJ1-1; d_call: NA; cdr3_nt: TGTGCCAGCAGTACTCTCGACAGGTACAACACTGAAGCTTTCTTT; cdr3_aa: CASSTLDRYNTEAFF
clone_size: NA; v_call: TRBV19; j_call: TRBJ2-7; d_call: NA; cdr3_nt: TGTGCCAGTAGTATAGCCACAGGGAGGGAGCAGTACTTC; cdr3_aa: CASSIATGREQYF
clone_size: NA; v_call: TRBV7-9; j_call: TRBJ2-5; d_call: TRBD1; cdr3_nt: TGTGCCAGCAGCCAAGTCACTACCCCCGGGACAGGGGCCCAAGAGACCCAGTACTTC; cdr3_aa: CASSQVTTPGTGAQETQYF
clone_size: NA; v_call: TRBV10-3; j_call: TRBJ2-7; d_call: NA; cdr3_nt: TGTGCCATCAGTCCGGAAAACTACGAGCAGTACTTC; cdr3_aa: CAISPENYEQYF
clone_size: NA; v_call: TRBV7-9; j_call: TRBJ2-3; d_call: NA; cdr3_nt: TGTGCCAGCAGCTTGGGGGCAAACACAGATACGCAGTATTTT; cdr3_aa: CASSLGANTDTQYF
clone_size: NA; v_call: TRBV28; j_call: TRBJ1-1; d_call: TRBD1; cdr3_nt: TGTGCCAGCAGTTTTACAGGGGGCCATTATAGGGGCACTGAAGCTTTCTTT; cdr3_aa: CASSFTGGHYRGTEAFF
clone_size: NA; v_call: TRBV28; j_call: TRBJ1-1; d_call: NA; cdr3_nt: TGTGCCAGCAGCCACCCATCGAACACTGAAGCTTTCTTT; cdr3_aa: CASSHPSNTEAFF
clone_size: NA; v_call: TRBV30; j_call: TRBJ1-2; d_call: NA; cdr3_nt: TGTGCCTGGATCTCGGATGGCTACACCTTC; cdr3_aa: CAWISDGYTF